These 7 T cell receptor beta chains were all obtained from the same sample, sequenced in a study of blood T cells in healthy people across ages. PCR was performed a second time for roughly 7 to 11 cycles using a sample-barcoded 5' primer and a J-beta primer mix. TCRdb re-called the 5' RACE reads through MiXCR, storing one row per CDR3 protein. The sample records some 920,000 distinct CDR3 sequences, 51% being singletons. Input material: blood. These receptors all come from a woman aged 55-69 years in good health.

This chain uses TRBV7-7 with TRBJ2-3; a weak D match, TRBD1 (6 bases). V was clipped by 1 base and J by 1 base, with 9 bases between them. This CDR3 is built from 15 residues. Germline values: CDR1 SSHAT, CDR2 FNYEAQ (reference sequence). CDR3 sequence (DNA): TGTGCCAGCAGCTTAGGCAGGGGTGGCACAGATACGCAGTATTTT. Amino acid sequence: CASSLGRGGTDTQYF.

CDR3 coding DNA: TGCAGTGCTAGAGAGGCGGGCCTCCCTAACTATGGCTACACCTTC. Protein sequence: CSAREAGLPNYGYTF. The chain carries TRBV20-1 and TRBJ1-2; D not certain. The CDR3 length is 15 residues. From germline, CDR1 is DFQATT and CDR2 SNEGSKA (reference sequence). Trimming pared 0 bases from V and 0 bases from J, leaving 11 bases between.

This chain joins TRBV10-3 and TRBJ2-7; D is unresolved. V shed 3 bases and J shed 3 bases, with 6 bases lying between them. CDR3 length equals 12 residues. The V gene's germline CDR1 is ENHRY and CDR2 SYGVKD. DNA of the CDR3: TGTGCCATCAGTGATCGGATCTACGAGCAGTACTTC. It is translated as CAISDRIYEQYF.

This clonotype appeared a few times. The chain joins TRBV3-1 to TRBJ1-2, with TRBD1 matching 9 bases. CDR1 and CDR2 (germline): LGHDT, YNNKEL (reference sequence). The CDR3 sequence is 16 residues long. The trim removed 4 bases at V and 4 bases at J, leaving 10 bases unmatched. The CDR3 is CASSPIYRGHGYGYTF. CDR3 in DNA: TGTGCCAGCAGCCCGATATACAGGGGGCATGGCTATGGCTACACCTTC.

As to this clonotype: This could be a read error, since a much larger clone is one nucleotide away. The chain employs TRBV4-3 and TRBJ2-1; 10 nucleotides line up with TRBD2. The J call may be incorrect, as the DNA end agrees better with TRBJ2-7. Germline V gene data show CDR1 as LGHNA and CDR2 as YSLEER. The CDR3 covers 15 residues. The CDR3 DNA reads TGCGCCAGCAGCCTAGCGGGAGGCTCCTACAATGAGCAGTACTTC. Its translation: CASSLAGGSYNEQYF.

V and J are TRBV4-3 and TRBJ1-4; tentative D call: TRBD1 (5 bases). This CDR3 spans 17 amino acids. Germline-derived CDR1 and CDR2 are LGHNA and YSLEER. Trimming removed 4 bases at V and 10 bases at J, with 25 bases between. CDR3 protein: CASSRDRAASQGGKLFF. CDR3 DNA: TGCGCCAGCAGCCGGGACCGCGCGGCAAGTCAAGGAGGAAAACTGTTTTTT.

The chain uses TRBV5-6 and TRBJ1-4, with TRBD1 matching 9 bases. Unmatched junction bases numbered 2, after V lost 2 bases and J lost 0 bases. There are 16 residues in the CDR3. Germline lookup yields CDR1 SGHDT and CDR2 YYEEEE. The CDR3 coding sequence is TGTGCCAGCAGCTTCCGGGACAGGGCAACTAATGAAAAACTGTTTTTT. Amino acids: CASSFRDRATNEKLFF.